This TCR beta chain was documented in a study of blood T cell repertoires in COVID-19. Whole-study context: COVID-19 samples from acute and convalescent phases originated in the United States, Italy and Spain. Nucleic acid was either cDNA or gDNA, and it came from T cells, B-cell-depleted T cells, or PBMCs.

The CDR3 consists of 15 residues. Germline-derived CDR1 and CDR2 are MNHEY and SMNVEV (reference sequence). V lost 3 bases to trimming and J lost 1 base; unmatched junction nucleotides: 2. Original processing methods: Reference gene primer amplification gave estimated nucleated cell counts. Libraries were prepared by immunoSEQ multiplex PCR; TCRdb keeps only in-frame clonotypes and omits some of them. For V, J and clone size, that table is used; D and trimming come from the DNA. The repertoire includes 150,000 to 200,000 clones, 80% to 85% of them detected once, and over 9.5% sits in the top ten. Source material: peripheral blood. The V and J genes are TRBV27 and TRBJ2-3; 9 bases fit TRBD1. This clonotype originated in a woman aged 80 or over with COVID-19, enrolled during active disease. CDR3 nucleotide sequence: TGTGCCAGCAGTTTCAGGACAGGGGGCACAGATACGCAGTATTTT. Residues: CASSFRTGGTDTQYF.